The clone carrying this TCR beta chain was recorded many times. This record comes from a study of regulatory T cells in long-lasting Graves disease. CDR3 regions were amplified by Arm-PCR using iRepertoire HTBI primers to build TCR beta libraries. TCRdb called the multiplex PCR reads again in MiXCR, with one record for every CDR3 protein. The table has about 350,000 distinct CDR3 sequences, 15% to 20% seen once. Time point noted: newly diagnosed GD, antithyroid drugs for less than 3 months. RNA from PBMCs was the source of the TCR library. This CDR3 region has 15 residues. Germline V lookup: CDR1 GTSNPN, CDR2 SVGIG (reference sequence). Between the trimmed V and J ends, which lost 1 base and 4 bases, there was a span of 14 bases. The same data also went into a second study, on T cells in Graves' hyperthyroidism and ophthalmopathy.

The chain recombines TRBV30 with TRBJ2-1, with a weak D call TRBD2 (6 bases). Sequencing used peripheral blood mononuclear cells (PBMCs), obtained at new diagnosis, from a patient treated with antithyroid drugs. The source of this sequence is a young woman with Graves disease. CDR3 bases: TGTGCCTGGAGTGAGATGGGAGGCGCATACAATGAGCAGTTCTTC. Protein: CAWSEMGGAYNEQFF.